This passage covers 15 T cell receptor beta chains from one sample sequenced in a study of cytomegalovirus exposure and HLA in healthy donors. The PCR ran on 60 Vbeta and 13 Jbeta primers. Only in-frame clones appear in the TCRdb table, and some are missing; sequencing was by immunoSEQ multiplex PCR. The repertoire holds 150,000 or so clones, with more than 60% as singletons. The sequenced sample consisted of PBMCs. These receptors originate from a human donor in good health.

The rearrangement uses TRBV2 and TRBJ1-2, with 8 bases fitting TRBD1. CDR3 length: 15 residues. Trimming cost V 8 bases and J 2 bases; bases outside gene matches: 10. Germline V gives CDR1 SNHLY, CDR2 FYNNEI. DNA of the CDR3: TGTGCCAGCTCACCCCGGGACAGGCAGAACTATGGCTACACCTTC. Translating it yields CASSPRDRQNYGYTF.

The chain employs TRBV6-5 and TRBJ1-5; TRBD1 matches at 7 bases. The CDR3 sequence is 15 residues long. CDR1 MNHEY and CDR2 SVGAGI come from the germline V gene. V shed 5 bases, J shed 5 bases, and the junction held 9 bases outside the gene matches. The CDR3 coding sequence is TGTGCCAGCAGTAAACAGGGGCTTCAGGATCAGCCCCAGCATTTT. Protein product: CASSKQGLQDQPQHF.

The genes are TRBV5-4 and TRBJ2-2; 8 positions match TRBD2. Germline lookup yields CDR1 SGHNT and CDR2 YYREEE (reference sequence). The trim removed 3 bases at V and 3 bases at J, leaving 4 bases unmatched. The CDR3 contains 15 residues. In nucleotides, the CDR3 is TGTGCCAGCAGCTCGGGGGGGCGGGACACCGGGGAGCTGTTTTTT. Protein sequence: CASSSGGRDTGELFF. Variable domain in full (rest from reference TRBV5-4 and TRBJ2-2): ETGVTQSPTHLIKTRGQQVTLRCSSQSGHNTVSWYQQALGQGPQFIFQYYREEENGRGNFPPRFSGLQFPNYSSELNVNALELDDSALYLCASSSGGRDTGELFFGEGSRLTVL.

The chain has TRBV4-3 and TRBJ2-6, with D possibly matching TRBD2 (6 bases). The CDR3 extends over 16 amino acids. V was pared by 1 base and J by 1 base, with 8 bases between. Per the germline V gene, CDR1 is LGHNA and CDR2 is YSLEER. CDR3 bases: TGCGCCAGCAGCCAAGTGGCGGGGTCTGGGGCCAACGTCCTGACTTTC. It translates to CASSQVAGSGANVLTF.

The V and J genes are TRBV9 and TRBJ2-7; TRBD1 agrees at 7 bases. Per the germline V gene, CDR1 is SGDLS and CDR2 is YYNGEE. This CDR3 spans 12 amino acids. V shed 6 bases, J shed 3 bases, and the junction held 3 bases outside the gene matches. CDR3: CASNAGGYEQYF. CDR3 bases: TGTGCCAGCAACGCAGGGGGCTACGAGCAGTACTTC.

The chain combines TRBV10-3 with TRBJ1-2; 7 positions agree with TRBD1. The V and J ends lost 5 bases and 2 bases, in that order; junction bases with no gene match: 5. The CDR3 covers 14 residues. Germline-derived CDR1 and CDR2 are ENHRY and SYGVKD. In DNA, the CDR3 is TGTGCCATCAGTCCATCGACAGGGAACTATGGCTACACCTTC. This sequence encodes CAISPSTGNYGYTF.

The chain is built from TRBV5-1 and TRBJ2-7, with 7 bases matching TRBD1. The trim removed 3 bases at V and 6 bases at J, leaving 6 bases unmatched. Looked up from germline, CDR1 is SGHRS and CDR2 is YFSETQ. The CDR3 has 13 amino acids. CDR3 sequence: CASSSTGVSEQYF. In DNA, the CDR3 is TGCGCCAGCAGCTCCACAGGGGTTAGCGAGCAGTACTTC.

The chain links TRBV30 to TRBJ1-1, with D possibly being TRBD1 (6 bases). Germline V CDR1 and CDR2: GTSNPN, SVGIG (reference sequence). Trimming left V 1 base short and J 1 base short, with 13 bases between. The CDR3 runs 15 residues. For the CDR3, the DNA is TGTGCCTGGAGTGACACCACAGGGCCGAACACTGAAGCTTTCTTT. This translates into CAWSDTTGPNTEAFF. The complete variable domain, with remaining parts taken from reference TRBV30 and TRBJ1-1, reads SQTIHQWPATLVQPVGSPLSLECTVEGTSNPNLYWYRQAAGRGLQLLFYSVGIGQISSEVPQNLSASRPQDRQFILSSKKLLLSDSGFYLCAWSDTTGPNTEAFFGQGTRLTVV.

J is TRBJ1-4 and V is TRBV5-4, with 7 bases aligning to TRBD1. The CDR3 loop spans 18 amino acids. Germline CDR1 reads SGHNT; CDR2 reads YYREEE (reference sequence). V dropped 4 bases and J dropped 5; count of bases not matched to a gene: 17. This CDR3 reads CASSPVPGQNRGNEKLFF. The CDR3 nucleotides are TGTGCCAGCAGCCCCGTCCCGGGACAGAATCGGGGAAATGAAAAACTGTTTTTT.

In its sample, this clone was seen once. The V call is TRBV7-9, the J call TRBJ2-7; 8 positions match TRBD1. In germline, CDR1 is SEHNR, CDR2 FQNEAQ (reference sequence). The CDR3 totals 14 residues. Losses at the gene ends were 4 bases for V and 10 bases for J; bases not matched to a gene: 12. The CDR3 reads CASSSTRTGTGQYF. In DNA, the CDR3 is TGTGCCAGCAGCTCAACCCGGACAGGGACAGGCCAGTACTTC. Full variable domain (outside the CDR3, taken from reference TRBV7-9 and TRBJ2-7): DTGVSQNPRHKITKRGQNVTFRCDPISEHNRLYWYRQTLGQGPEFLTYFQNEAQLEKSRLLSDRFSAERPKGSFSTLEIQRTEQGDSAMYLCASSSTRTGTGQYFGPGTRLTVT.

The chain has TRBV6-4 and TRBJ2-7, with D possibly matching TRBD1 (7 bases). The CDR3 consists of 18 residues. Trimming shortened V by 9 bases and J by 7 bases, and 34 bases separated the two germline ends. Germline V gene lookup returns CDR1 MRHNA and CDR2 SNTAGT. The DNA of the CDR3 is TGTGCCAGTCGGAGGGGGACAGAAATACTCTACCCTTTTTTGGAGCAGTACTTC. It codes for CASRRGTEILYPFLEQYF.

The chain carries TRBV6-4 and TRBJ2-1; 9 positions agree with TRBD2. V was clipped by 4 bases and J by 9 bases; unmatched bases: 13. This CDR3 is built from 16 residues. Germline values: CDR1 MRHNA, CDR2 SNTAGT. The CDR3 DNA follows: TGTGCCAGCAGTGTTATAGCGGGGGTGTTACAGCGTGAGCAGTTCTTC. Its protein product is CASSVIAGVLQREQFF.

The V and J genes are TRBV7-2 and TRBJ1-4; D unresolved. Germline V gives CDR1 SGHTA, CDR2 FQGNSA. With 1 base removed from V and 1 base from J, the gap between germline ends came to 7 bases. The CDR3 runs to 15 residues. CDR3 sequence reads: CASSLDLGTNEKLFF. The CDR3 bases are TGTGCCAGCAGCTTAGACCTCGGAACTAATGAAAAACTGTTTTTT.

This chain links TRBV19 with TRBJ1-1; D uncertain. Trimming pared 6 bases from V and 10 bases from J, leaving 15 bases between. The CDR3 extends over 12 amino acids. Germline CDR1 and CDR2: LNHDA and SQIVND (reference sequence). CDR3 coding DNA: TGTGCCAGTAGCGGCCGACCAGGAGGAGCTTTCTTT. Its protein product is CASSGRPGGAFF.

The chain carries TRBV11-2 and TRBJ2-6; D possibly corresponds to TRBD2 (5 bases). V lost 0 bases to trimming and J lost 0 bases, with 15 bases between them. The germline V gene encodes CDR1 SGHAT and CDR2 FQNNGV. CDR3 length: 19 residues. The CDR3 DNA reads TGTGCCAGCAGCTTAGATTTTGGGAGACTTAGCTCTGGGGCCAACGTCCTGACTTTC. Its protein product is CASSLDFGRLSSGANVLTF.